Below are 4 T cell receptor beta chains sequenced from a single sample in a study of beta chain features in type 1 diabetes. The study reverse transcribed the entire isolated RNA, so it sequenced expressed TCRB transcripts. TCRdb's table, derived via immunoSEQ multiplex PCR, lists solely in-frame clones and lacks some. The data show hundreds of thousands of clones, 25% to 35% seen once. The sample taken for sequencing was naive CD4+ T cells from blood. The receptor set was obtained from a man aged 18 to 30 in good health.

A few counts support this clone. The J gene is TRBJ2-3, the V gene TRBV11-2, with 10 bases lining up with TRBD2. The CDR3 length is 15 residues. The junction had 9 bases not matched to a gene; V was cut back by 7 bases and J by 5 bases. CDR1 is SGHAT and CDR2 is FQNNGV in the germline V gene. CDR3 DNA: TGTGCCAGCACCCGAGCGGGAGGGGGGCGAGATACGCAGTATTTT. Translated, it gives CASTRAGGGRDTQYF.

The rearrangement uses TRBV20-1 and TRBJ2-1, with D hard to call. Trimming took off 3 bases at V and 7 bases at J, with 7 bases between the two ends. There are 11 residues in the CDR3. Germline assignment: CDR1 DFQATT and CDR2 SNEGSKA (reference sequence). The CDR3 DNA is TGCAGTGCTAGGACTGTTAATGAGCAGTTCTTC. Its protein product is CSARTVNEQFF.

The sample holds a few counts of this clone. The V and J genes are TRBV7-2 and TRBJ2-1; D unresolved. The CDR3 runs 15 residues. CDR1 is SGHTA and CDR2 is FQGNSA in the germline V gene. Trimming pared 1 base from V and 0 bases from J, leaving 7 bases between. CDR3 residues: CASSLGYISYNEQFF. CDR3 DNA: TGTGCCAGCAGCTTAGGCTACATCTCCTACAATGAGCAGTTCTTC. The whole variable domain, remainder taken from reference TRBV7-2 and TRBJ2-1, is GAGVSQSPSNKVTEKGKDVELRCDPISGHTALYWYRQSLGQGLEFLIYFQGNSAPDKSGLPSDRFSAERTGGSVSTLTIQRTQQEDSAVYLCASSLGYISYNEQFFGPGTRLTVL.

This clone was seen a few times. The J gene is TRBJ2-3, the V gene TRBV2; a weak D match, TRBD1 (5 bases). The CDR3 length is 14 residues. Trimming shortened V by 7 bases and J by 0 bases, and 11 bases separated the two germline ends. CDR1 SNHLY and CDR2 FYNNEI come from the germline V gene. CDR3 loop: CASIARASTDTQYF. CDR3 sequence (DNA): TGTGCCAGCATTGCCAGGGCAAGCACAGATACGCAGTATTTT.